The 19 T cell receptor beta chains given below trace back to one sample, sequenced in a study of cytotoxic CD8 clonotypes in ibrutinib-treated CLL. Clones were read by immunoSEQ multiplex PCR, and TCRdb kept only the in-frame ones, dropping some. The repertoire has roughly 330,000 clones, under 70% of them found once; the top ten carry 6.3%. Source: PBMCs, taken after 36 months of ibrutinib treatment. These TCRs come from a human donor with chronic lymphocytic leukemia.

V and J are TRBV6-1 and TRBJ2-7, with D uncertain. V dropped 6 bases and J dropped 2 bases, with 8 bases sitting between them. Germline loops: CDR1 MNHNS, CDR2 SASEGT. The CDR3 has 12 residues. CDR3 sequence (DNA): TGTGCCAGCAGCCAGACGGCCTACGAGCAGTACTTC. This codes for CASSQTAYEQYF.

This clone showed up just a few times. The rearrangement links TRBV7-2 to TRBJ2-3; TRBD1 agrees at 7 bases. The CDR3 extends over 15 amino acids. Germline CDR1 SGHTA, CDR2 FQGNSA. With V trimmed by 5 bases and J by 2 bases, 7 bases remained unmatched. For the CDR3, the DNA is TGTGCCAGCAGCCCCGGACAGGTTAACACAGATACGCAGTATTTT. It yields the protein CASSPGQVNTDTQYF.

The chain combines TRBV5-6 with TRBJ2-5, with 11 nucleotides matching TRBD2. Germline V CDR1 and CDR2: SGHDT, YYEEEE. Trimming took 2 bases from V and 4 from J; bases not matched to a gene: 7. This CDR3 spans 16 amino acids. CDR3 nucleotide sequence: TGTGCCAGCAGCTTATTACTAGCGGGAGTGGGAGAGACCCAGTACTTC. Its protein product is CASSLLLAGVGETQYF.

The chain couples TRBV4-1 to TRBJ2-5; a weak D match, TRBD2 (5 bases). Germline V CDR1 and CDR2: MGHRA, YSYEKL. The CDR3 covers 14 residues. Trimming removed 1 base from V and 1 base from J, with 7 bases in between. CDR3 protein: CASSQVDSQETQYF. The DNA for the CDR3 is TGCGCCAGCAGCCAAGTGGACTCCCAAGAGACCCAGTACTTC.

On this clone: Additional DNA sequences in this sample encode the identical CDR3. CDR3 in amino acids: CASSPQETQYF. CDR3 nucleotides: TGTGCCAGCAGCCCTCAAGAGACCCAGTACTTC. This sequence joins TRBV7-6 and TRBJ2-5; no firm D call. Germline V gene sequence: CDR1 SGHVS, CDR2 FNYEAQ. The V end lost 5 bases, the J end lost 2 bases, and 3 bases lay between the germline ends. The CDR3 totals 11 residues.

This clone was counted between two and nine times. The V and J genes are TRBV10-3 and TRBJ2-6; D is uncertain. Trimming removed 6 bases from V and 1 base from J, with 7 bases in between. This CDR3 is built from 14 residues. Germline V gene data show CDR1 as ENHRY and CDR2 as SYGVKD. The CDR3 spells CAIRGPSGANVLTF. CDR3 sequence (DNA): TGTGCCATCAGAGGCCCTTCTGGGGCCAACGTCCTGACTTTC.

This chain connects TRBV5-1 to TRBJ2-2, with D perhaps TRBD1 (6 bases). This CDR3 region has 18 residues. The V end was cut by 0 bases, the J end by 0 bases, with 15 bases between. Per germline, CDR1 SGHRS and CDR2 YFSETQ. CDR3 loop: CASSLDRARPTNTGELFF. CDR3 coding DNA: TGCGCCAGCAGCTTGGACAGGGCTCGGCCGACGAACACCGGGGAGCTGTTTTTT.

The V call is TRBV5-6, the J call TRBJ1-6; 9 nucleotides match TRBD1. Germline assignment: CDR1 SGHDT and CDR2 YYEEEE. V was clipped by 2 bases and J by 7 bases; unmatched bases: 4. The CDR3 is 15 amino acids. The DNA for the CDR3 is TGTGCCAGCAGCTTAGAGACAGGGGGAAATTCACCCCTCCACTTT. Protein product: CASSLETGGNSPLHF.

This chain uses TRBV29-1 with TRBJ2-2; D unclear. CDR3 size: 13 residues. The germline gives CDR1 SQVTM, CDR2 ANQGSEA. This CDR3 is CTIDQTNTGELFF. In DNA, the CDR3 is TGCACCATAGACCAAACGAACACCGGGGAGCTGTTTTTT.

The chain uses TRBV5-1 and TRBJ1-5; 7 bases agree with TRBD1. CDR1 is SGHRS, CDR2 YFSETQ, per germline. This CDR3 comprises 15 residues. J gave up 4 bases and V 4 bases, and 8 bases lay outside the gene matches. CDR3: CASSPRDSFNQPQHF. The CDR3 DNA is TGCGCCAGCAGCCCCAGGGACAGCTTTAATCAGCCCCAGCATTTT.

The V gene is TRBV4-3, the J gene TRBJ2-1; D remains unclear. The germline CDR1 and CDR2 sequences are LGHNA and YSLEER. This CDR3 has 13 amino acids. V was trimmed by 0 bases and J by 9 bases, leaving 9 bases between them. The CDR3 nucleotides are TGCGCCAGCAGCCAAGATACGGCATCTGAGCAGTTCTTC. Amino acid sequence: CASSQDTASEQFF.

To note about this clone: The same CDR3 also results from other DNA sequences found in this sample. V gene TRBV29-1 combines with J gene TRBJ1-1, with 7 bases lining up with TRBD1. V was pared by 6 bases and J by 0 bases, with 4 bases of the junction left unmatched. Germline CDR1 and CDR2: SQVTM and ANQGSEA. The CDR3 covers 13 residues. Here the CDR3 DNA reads TGCAGCGTCGCGACAGGGATGAACACTGAAGCTTTCTTT. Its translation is CSVATGMNTEAFF.

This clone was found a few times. For the CDR3, the DNA is TGCGCCAGCAGCTTAGGGTTCTCCTACGAGCAGTACTTC. Translating gives CASSLGFSYEQYF. This sequence joins TRBV5-1 and TRBJ2-7; D unclear. CDR1 is SGHRS, CDR2 YFSETQ, per germline. The V gene lost 2 bases and the J gene lost 0 bases, with 6 bases spanning the gap. The CDR3 length is 13 residues.

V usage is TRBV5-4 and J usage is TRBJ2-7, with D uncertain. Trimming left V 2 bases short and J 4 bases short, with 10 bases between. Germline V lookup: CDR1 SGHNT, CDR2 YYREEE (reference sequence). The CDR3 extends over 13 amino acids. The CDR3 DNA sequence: TGTGCCAGCAGCTTTGTAGACGGGTACGAGCAGTACTTC. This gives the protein CASSFVDGYEQYF.

The CDR3 loop is CASSLEEFLTAGEQFF. As DNA, the CDR3 is TGTGCCAGCAGCTTAGAGGAGTTCCTTACGGCGGGTGAGCAGTTCTTC. The rearrangement links TRBV7-9 to TRBJ2-1, with TRBD2 as a possible D gene (5 bases). There are 16 residues in the CDR3. V lost 1 base to trimming and J lost 9 bases, with 19 bases between them. CDR1 and CDR2 (germline): SEHNR, FQNEAQ (reference sequence).

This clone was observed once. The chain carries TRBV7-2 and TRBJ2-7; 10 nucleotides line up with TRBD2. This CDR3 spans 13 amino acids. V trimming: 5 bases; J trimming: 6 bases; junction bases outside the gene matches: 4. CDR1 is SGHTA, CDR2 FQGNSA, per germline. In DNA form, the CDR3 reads TGTGCCAGCAGCCTGGGACTAGCGTCCGAGCAGTACTTC. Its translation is CASSLGLASEQYF.

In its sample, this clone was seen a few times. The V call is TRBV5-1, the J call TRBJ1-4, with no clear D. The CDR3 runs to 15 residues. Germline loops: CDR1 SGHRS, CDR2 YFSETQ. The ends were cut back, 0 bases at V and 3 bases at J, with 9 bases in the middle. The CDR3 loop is CASSLAESANEKLFF. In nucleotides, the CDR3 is TGCGCCAGCAGCTTGGCCGAATCAGCTAATGAAAAACTGTTTTTT.

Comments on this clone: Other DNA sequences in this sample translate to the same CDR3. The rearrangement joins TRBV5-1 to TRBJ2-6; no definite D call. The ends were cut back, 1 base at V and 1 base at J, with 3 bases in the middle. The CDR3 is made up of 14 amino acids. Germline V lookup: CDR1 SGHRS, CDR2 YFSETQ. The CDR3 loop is CASSLSSGANVLTF. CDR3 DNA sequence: TGCGCCAGCAGCTTGAGTTCTGGGGCCAACGTCCTGACTTTC.

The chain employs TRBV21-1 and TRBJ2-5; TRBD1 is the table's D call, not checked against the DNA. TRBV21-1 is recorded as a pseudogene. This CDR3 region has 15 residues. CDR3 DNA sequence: TGTGCCAGCAGCAGCGGACAGGTCTCCCAAGAGACCCAGTACTTC. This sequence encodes CASSSGQVSQETQYF.